This is a list of T cell receptor beta chains from one sample in a study of identical twins' blood T cells. Via MiXCR, TCRdb re-called the 5' RACE reads, giving one row per CDR3 protein. The sample lists hundreds of thousands of distinct CDR3 sequences; roughly 31% were seen once. Specimen: PBMCs. These receptors were collected from a woman between 18 and 50 years old in good health. Both conserved end residues are part of each CDR3. The D gene is left open where the match is weak. The listing skips clone size in some rows; elsewhere it reads once, few, many or a size class.

cdr3_nt	cdr3_aa	v_call	j_call	d_call	clone_size
TGCAGCGTCGATACCAGGCAGGGCCTCTATGGCTACACCTTC	CSVDTRQGLYGYTF	TRBV29-1	TRBJ1-2	-	-
TGCAGTGCTAGAGATCCTAATGGAAACACCATATATTTT	CSARDPNGNTIYF	TRBV20-1	TRBJ1-3	-	-
TGCGCCAGCAGCTTTAACCGTGCCGACTACGAGCAGTACTTC	CASSFNRADYEQYF	TRBV5-1	TRBJ2-7	-	few
TGTGCCAGCAGCGTAGGGCCCCTGGACGGGAACACCATATATTTT	CASSVGPLDGNTIYF	TRBV9	TRBJ1-3	-	few
TGCAGTGCTAGCTCACAGGTGAAGAGGAACTATGGCTACACCTTC	CSASSQVKRNYGYTF	TRBV20-1	TRBJ1-2	-	-
TGCGCCAGCAGCTTGTTCAATTCACCCCTCCACTTT	CASSLFNSPLHF	TRBV5-1	TRBJ1-6	-	-
TGTGCCAGCACCAAGGATAGGGGGGGGGTTTGGACTGAAGCTTTCTTT	CASTKDRGGVWTEAFF	TRBV6-6	TRBJ1-1	-	-
TGCGCCAGCAGCCATACCATCAAAAACACCGGGGAGCTGTTTTTT	CASSHTIKNTGELFF	TRBV5-1	TRBJ2-2	-	many
TGTGCCAGCAGCGCCCATGGGGGCGCCTCTGGCTACACCTTC	CASSAHGGASGYTF	TRBV9	TRBJ1-2	-	-
TGTGCCAGCAGTGACTCAGCGGGGGACACCGGGGAGCTGTTTTTT	CASSDSAGDTGELFF	TRBV6-4	TRBJ2-2	TRBD2	-
TGCAGTGCAACCCCGTTTGAGGGACACACAGATACGCAGTATTTT	CSATPFEGHTDTQYF	TRBV20-1	TRBJ2-3	-	few
TGTGCCACCATTGACCGACCCTCCTACAATGAGCAGTTCTTC	CATIDRPSYNEQFF	TRBV10-3	TRBJ2-1	-	-
TGTGCCAGCTCAACTTCCGGGAAGGTTCAGCCCCAGCATTTT	CASSTSGKVQPQHF	TRBV18	TRBJ1-5	-	-
TGCGCCAGCAGACCTGGACACGAACATGGCTACACCTTC	CASRPGHEHGYTF	TRBV5-1	TRBJ1-2	-	few
TGTGCCAGCATCCGGGACTCAGGATTATACGAGCAGTACTTC	CASIRDSGLYEQYF	TRBV6-2/TRBV6-3	TRBJ2-7	-	few
TGCGCCAGCAGCCCTCGACAGGGACGTAATGAAAAACTGTTTTTT	CASSPRQGRNEKLFF	TRBV5-1	TRBJ1-4	TRBD1	many
TGTGCCAGCAGTTATTCAGGGTTGCGCACTGAAGCTTTCTTT	CASSYSGLRTEAFF	TRBV6-2/TRBV6-3	TRBJ1-1	-	-
TGTGCTAGTGGTTTGGTATGGGCGAGTGAGCAGTTCTTC	CASGLVWASEQFF	TRBV12-5	TRBJ2-1	-	-
TGTGCCAGCAGCGGCCCGGACTACTCAGCTAGCACAGATACGCAGTATTTT	CASSGPDYSASTDTQYF	TRBV11-2	TRBJ2-3	-	few
TGTGCCAGTTGGTGGTGCGAGCAGTTCTTC	CASWWCEQFF	TRBV19	TRBJ2-1	-	-
TGCAGTGCTAGAGCCCCAGGGATTCCGTATAATTCACCCCTCCACTTT	CSARAPGIPYNSPLHF	TRBV20-1	TRBJ1-6	-	-
TGTGCTAGTGGTCCCATGGGCAGCGGACGCACCGGGGAGCTGTTTTTT	CASGPMGSGRTGELFF	TRBV12-5	TRBJ2-2	-	few
TGTGCCAGCAGTTCCGGGACGGCCTACGAGCAGTACTTC	CASSSGTAYEQYF	TRBV2	TRBJ2-7	-	many
TGTGCCAGCAGCGGACGTGGGGGCAAAAACATTCAGTACTTC	CASSGRGGKNIQYF	TRBV9	TRBJ2-4	-	few
TGTGCCAGCAGCTGCGACAGGGCGCCCTACAATGAGCAGTTCTTC	CASSCDRAPYNEQFF	TRBV7-9	TRBJ2-1	TRBD1	few
TGTGCCACCAGTGCCCCAGGGGAATATGAGCAGTTCTTC	CATSAPGEYEQFF	TRBV24-1	TRBJ2-1	-	few
TGCAGTGCTAGTCCTGCGGGGGGGATCACAGATACGCAGTATTTT	CSASPAGGITDTQYF	TRBV20-1	TRBJ2-3	TRBD2	-
TGTGCCAGCAAGTCCGAGGGTGAAGCTTTCTTT	CASKSEGEAFF	TRBV2	TRBJ1-1	-	few
TGTGCCAGCAAAAAAGGCGGGGCCCTGGATACGCAGTATTTT	CASKKGGALDTQYF	TRBV7-2	TRBJ2-3	-	many
TGCAGCGTTTCGACAGGGGTGACTGAAGCTTTCTTT	CSVSTGVTEAFF	TRBV29-1	TRBJ1-1	TRBD1	many
TGTGCCAGCAGACCCGGACAGGGATGGGGAGATACGCAGTATTTT	CASRPGQGWGDTQYF	TRBV12-3/TRBV12-4	TRBJ2-3	TRBD1	-
TGTGCCAGCAGCCGGGATCACAATACGCAGTATTTT	CASSRDHNTQYF	TRBV11-2	TRBJ2-3	-	few
TGTGCCGGCAGCTTAAGGGGGCTTCCTATCTGGCAGCCCCAGCATTTT	CAGSLRGLPIWQPQHF	TRBV11-2	TRBJ1-5	TRBD1	-
TGTGCCAGCAGCAATAATCCGGGAACGGAAAAAGAGACCCAGTACTTC	CASSNNPGTEKETQYF	TRBV13	TRBJ2-5	-	-
TGTGCCAGCTCACCAGTGGCGGCAGTCCAGACCGACTATGGCTACACCTTC	CASSPVAAVQTDYGYTF	TRBV18	TRBJ1-2	-	-
TGTGCCAGCAGCCCGGGGACGCCGAACACTGAAGCTTTCTTT	CASSPGTPNTEAFF	TRBV3-1	TRBJ1-1	-	many
TGTGCCAGCGCCCCAGGGGGCTTCACAGATACGCAGTATTTT	CASAPGGFTDTQYF	TRBV9	TRBJ2-3	TRBD1	-
TGCAGTGCTAGAGATGGGGGCCGGGACAGGGTGGACTATGGCTACACCTTC	CSARDGGRDRVDYGYTF	TRBV20-1	TRBJ1-2	TRBD1	-
TGTGCCAGCAGCTATATCAAGGGGGTTGACGGCTACACCTTC	CASSYIKGVDGYTF	TRBV7-2	TRBJ1-2	-	-
TGTGCCAGCAGACCGACAGGGAGCCACACCGGGGAGCTGTTTTTT	CASRPTGSHTGELFF	TRBV11-2	TRBJ2-2	TRBD1	many
TGTGCCAGCAGTCATAACTTGGGGGCAGTAGCAGATACGCAGTATTTT	CASSHNLGAVADTQYF	TRBV6-5	TRBJ2-3	-	-
TGTGCCAGCAGCCTTTATGTTGGAGATACGCAGTATTTT	CASSLYVGDTQYF	TRBV7-3	TRBJ2-3	-	-
TGCAGTGCCTCCCCTGGCAATAGCAATCAGCCCCAGCATTTT	CSASPGNSNQPQHF	TRBV20-1	TRBJ1-5	-	-
TGCAGCGCGGACACTGGACTAGCGCCCAATGAGCAGTTCTTC	CSADTGLAPNEQFF	TRBV29-1	TRBJ2-1	TRBD2	many
TGTGCCAGCAGCTTAGCGGGAGTAGGGAGGGAGCAGTTCTTC	CASSLAGVGREQFF	TRBV5-5	TRBJ2-1	TRBD2	few
TGTGCCAGCAGCAGGACTAGCGGGTTCGAATACACAGATACGCAGTATTTT	CASSRTSGFEYTDTQYF	TRBV7-9	TRBJ2-3	TRBD2	-
TGCAGTGCTAGGATTAGCAATGAGCAGTTCTTC	CSARISNEQFF	TRBV20-1	TRBJ2-1	-	-
TGCAGCGTTGAAGCGACGGACAGGTGGTACCTTTACACCTTC	CSVEATDRWYLYTF	TRBV29-1	TRBJ1-2	TRBD1	-
TGTGCCAGCAGCACCGGGACAGTGGGCACTGAAGCTTTCTTT	CASSTGTVGTEAFF	TRBV7-8	TRBJ1-1	TRBD1	-
TGCGCCACCTCGTCGGGTGGAGGGTACAACGCTGAAGCTTTCTTT	CATSSGGGYNAEAFF	TRBV5-1	TRBJ1-1	-	many
TGTGCTAGTGGGCCGGGACAGATCAATCAGCCCCAGCATTTT	CASGPGQINQPQHF	TRBV12-5	TRBJ1-5	TRBD1	-
TGCAGTGCTAGAATACTAGCGGGAGAGAGCTACGAGCAGTACTTC	CSARILAGESYEQYF	TRBV20-1	TRBJ2-7	TRBD2	few
TGCGCCAGCAGCTCACAGGGAAGGGGGAAAAAACTGTTTTTT	CASSSQGRGKKLFF	TRBV5-1	TRBJ1-4	-	once
TGTGCCAGCATCCCAATTGGTGCAGGGGGCGCGGAAGCTTTCTTT	CASIPIGAGGAEAFF	TRBV7-2	TRBJ1-1	TRBD1	-
TGTGCCAGCATTCCGGGACAGGGCCTAGGGCCCCTCCACTTT	CASIPGQGLGPLHF	TRBV6-6	TRBJ1-6	TRBD1	few
TGCAGTGCTAATCACCTGGGAGTACTCATGAACACTGAAGCTTTCTTT	CSANHLGVLMNTEAFF	TRBV20-1	TRBJ1-1	-	few
TGTGCCAGCAGCCAAGCCTCCCAGAGGAGAGGGAACACTGAAGCTTTCTTT	CASSQASQRRGNTEAFF	TRBV3-1	TRBJ1-1	-	few
TGTGCCAGCACCCGTAATACAGGTGAAGCTTTCTTT	CASTRNTGEAFF	TRBV9	TRBJ1-1	-	-
TGCAGCGCCAAGGGCTGGGGCTCTGGAAACACCATATATTTT	CSAKGWGSGNTIYF	TRBV29-1	TRBJ1-3	-	few
TGTGCCAGCAGCTCCAGTTATGAAGATACGCAGTATTTT	CASSSSYEDTQYF	TRBV7-2	TRBJ2-3	-	-